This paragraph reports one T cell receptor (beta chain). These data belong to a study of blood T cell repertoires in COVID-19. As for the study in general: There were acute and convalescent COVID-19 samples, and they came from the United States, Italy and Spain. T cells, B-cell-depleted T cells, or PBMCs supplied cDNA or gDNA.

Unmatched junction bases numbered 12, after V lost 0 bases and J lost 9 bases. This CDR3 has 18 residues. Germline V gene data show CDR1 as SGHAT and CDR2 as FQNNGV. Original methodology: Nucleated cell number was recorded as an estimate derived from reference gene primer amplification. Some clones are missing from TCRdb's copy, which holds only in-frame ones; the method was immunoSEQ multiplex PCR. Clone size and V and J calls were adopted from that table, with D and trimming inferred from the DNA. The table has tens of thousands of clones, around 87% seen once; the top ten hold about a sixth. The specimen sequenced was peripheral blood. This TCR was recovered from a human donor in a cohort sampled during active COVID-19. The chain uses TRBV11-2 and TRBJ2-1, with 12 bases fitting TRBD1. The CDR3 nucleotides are TGTGCCAGCAGCTTAGACCCTTCCGGGACAGGGGGCCCGGGTGAGCAGTTCTTC. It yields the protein CASSLDPSGTGGPGEQFF. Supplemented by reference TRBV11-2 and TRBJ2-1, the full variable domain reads EAGVAQSPRYKIIEKRQSVAFWCNPISGHATLYWYQQILGQGPKLLIQFQNNGVVDDSQLPKDRFSAERLKGVDSTLKIQPAKLEDSAVYLCASSLDPSGTGGPGEQFFGPGTRLTVL.